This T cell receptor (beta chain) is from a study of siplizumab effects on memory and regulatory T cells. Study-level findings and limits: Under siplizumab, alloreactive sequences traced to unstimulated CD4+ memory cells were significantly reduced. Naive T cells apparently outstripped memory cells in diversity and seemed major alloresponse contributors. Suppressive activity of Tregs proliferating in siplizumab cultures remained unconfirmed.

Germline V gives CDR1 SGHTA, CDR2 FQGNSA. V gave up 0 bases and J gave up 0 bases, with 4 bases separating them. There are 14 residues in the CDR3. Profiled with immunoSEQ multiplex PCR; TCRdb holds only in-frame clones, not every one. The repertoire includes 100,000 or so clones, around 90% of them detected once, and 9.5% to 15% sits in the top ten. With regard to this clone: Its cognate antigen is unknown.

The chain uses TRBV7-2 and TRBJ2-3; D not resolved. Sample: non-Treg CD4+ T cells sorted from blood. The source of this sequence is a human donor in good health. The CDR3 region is CASSLAGSTDTQYF. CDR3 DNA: TGTGCCAGCAGCTTAGCGGGAAGCACAGATACGCAGTATTTT.